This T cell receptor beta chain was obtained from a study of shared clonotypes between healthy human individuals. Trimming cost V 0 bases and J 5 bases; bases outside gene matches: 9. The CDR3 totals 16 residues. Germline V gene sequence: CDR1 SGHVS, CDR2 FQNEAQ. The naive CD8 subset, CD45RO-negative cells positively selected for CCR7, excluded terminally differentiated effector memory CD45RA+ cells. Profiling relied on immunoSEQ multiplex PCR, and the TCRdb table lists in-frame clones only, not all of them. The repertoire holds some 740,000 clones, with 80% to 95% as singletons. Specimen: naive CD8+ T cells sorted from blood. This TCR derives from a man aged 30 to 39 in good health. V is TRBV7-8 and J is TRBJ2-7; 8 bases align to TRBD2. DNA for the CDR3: TGTGCCAGCAGCTTAGCTGAGGCCGGGAGGGCCCACGAGCAGTACTTC. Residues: CASSLAEAGRAHEQYF. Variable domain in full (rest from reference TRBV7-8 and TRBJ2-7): GAGVSQSPRYKVAKRGQDVALRCDPISGHVSLFWYQQALGQGPEFLTYFQNEAQLDKSGLPSDRFFAERPEGSVSTLKIQRTQQEDSAVYLCASSLAEAGRAHEQYFGPGTRLTVT.